Listed below are T cell receptor beta chains from one sample, sequenced in a study of CD8+CD57+ T cells in acquired aplastic anemia. TCRdb re-analysed the reads in MiXCR, keeping a single row per CDR3 protein. The table has around 210,000 distinct CDR3 sequences, 65% seen once; the top ten hold roughly three fifths. The sequenced material came from sorted CD4+, CD8+, or CD8+CD57+ T cells (not recorded which) from PBMCs. The receptors were sampled from a human donor with aplastic anemia. Each CDR3 is given with its conserved first and last residue.

CDR3	length	V	J
CASSPAGSAYNEQFF	15	TRBV2	TRBJ2-1
CSVSVMNTEAFF	12	TRBV20-1	TRBJ1-1
CASSRWGITEAFF	13	TRBV5-6	TRBJ1-1
CATSDWGGTGYGYTF	15	TRBV24-1	TRBJ1-2
CASSTGLAGVSPDTQYF	17	TRBV5-1	TRBJ2-3
CASSEEQNTEAFF	13	TRBV2	TRBJ1-1
CATSSLSGGVNLNTEAFF	18	TRBV15	TRBJ1-1
CASSLGVGRDNGELFF	16	TRBV5-6	TRBJ2-2
CASSTTGADGYTF	13	TRBV10-3	TRBJ1-2
CATIDRGNLHTDTQYF	16	TRBV15	TRBJ2-3
CASSEFGREGDEKYF	15	TRBV10-2	TRBJ2-7
CASSPPLASTDTQYF	15	TRBV7-8	TRBJ2-3
CATSTGQEQFF	11	TRBV15	TRBJ2-1
CASSTHYDREAKKETQYF	18	TRBV19	TRBJ2-5
CSATDPLTGNEQYF	14	TRBV20-1	TRBJ2-7
CATSSPAGAKNIQYF	15	TRBV15	TRBJ2-4